This T cell receptor beta chain comes out of a study of cytomegalovirus exposure and HLA in healthy donors. Amplification used 60 Vbeta primers and 13 Jbeta primers. Libraries were prepared by immunoSEQ multiplex PCR; TCRdb keeps only in-frame clonotypes and omits some of them. This table has over 250,000 clones, about nine tenths appearing once. V lost 2 bases to trimming and J lost 2 bases; unmatched junction nucleotides: 3. The germline V gene encodes CDR1 MNHEY and CDR2 SVGAGI. The CDR3 covers 15 residues. General observations from the study: As a later analysis showed, several of the most significant clusters appeared to be linked to common viral pathogens. Later on, an analysis showed TCR association rates differing by HLA locus, with DRB1 the most and HLA-C the fewest.

The sample holds a few counts of this clone. Its target is not known. Other DNA sequences in the same sample also yield this CDR3. Sequenced sample: PBMCs. The genes are TRBV6-5 and TRBJ1-5; 7 bases are a match to TRBD1. This clonotype originated in a man aged 35 to 55 in good health and CMV-seropositive. The CDR3 is CASSYGGQGNQPQHF. As DNA, the CDR3 is TGTGCCAGCAGTTACGGAGGACAGGGCAATCAGCCCCAGCATTTT.